The 23 T cell receptor beta chains presented below share a single source sample, sequenced in a study of CD8+CD57+ T cells in acquired aplastic anemia. All sequencing subjects had displayed CD8+CD57+ cell expansion on flow cytometry. Genomic DNA acted as the template from which TCR beta VDJ combination and CDR3 sequence profiling were carried out. Each CDR3 protein gets one entry after TCRdb re-called the reads with MiXCR. The data show about 260,000 distinct CDR3 sequences, with 65% to 90% seen just once and 40% to 55% held by the top ten. Sequenced sample: sorted CD4+, CD8+, or CD8+CD57+ T cells (not recorded which) from PBMCs. These receptors were obtained from a human donor with aplastic anemia.

This clonotype was detected only once. The V and J genes are TRBV5-6 and TRBJ2-7, with 8 positions matching TRBD2. The J call is in doubt because the DNA end fits TRBJ2-5 better. Germline V CDR1 and CDR2: SGHDT, YYEEEE. The CDR3 sequence is 12 residues long. CDR3 loop: CARNGGEETQYF. As DNA, the CDR3 is TGTGCCAGAAACGGGGGGGAGGAGACCCAGTACTTC.

The chain links TRBV6-1 to TRBJ2-7, with D maybe TRBD1 (5 bases). There are 12 residues in the CDR3. Germline CDR1 MNHNS, CDR2 SASEGT. Trimming removed 5 bases at V and 3 bases at J, with 8 bases between. DNA of the CDR3: TGTGCCAGCAGTTCAGGGTACTACGAGCAGTACTTC. Amino acid sequence: CASSSGYYEQYF.

The genes are TRBV7-2 and TRBJ2-7; maybe TRBD1 (6 bases). CDR1 is SGHTA and CDR2 is FQGNSA in the germline V gene. The CDR3 consists of 18 residues. Trimming took 3 bases from V and 1 from J, leaving 22 bases between them. CDR3 coding DNA: TGTGCCAGCAGCTTGCATGGGGGCGCCGCAGCCCTTTCCTACGAGCAGTACGTC. This encodes CASSLHGGAAALSYEQYV.

This chain joins TRBV7-9 and TRBJ2-7, with 13 nucleotides matching TRBD2. CDR1 and CDR2 from the germline V gene are SEHNR and FQNEAQ (reference sequence). The CDR3 loop spans 17 amino acids. V lost 5 bases and J lost 7; bases outside the gene matches: 14. CDR3 amino acids: CASSPRTSGGTLGEQYF. CDR3 nucleotides: TGTGCCAGCAGCCCCCGGACTAGCGGGGGCACACTGGGGGAGCAGTACTTC.

As for this clonotype: One end of the junction does not line up with germline, which may come from a read error. The chain couples TRBV9 to TRBJ2-3; 7 positions agree with TRBD1. Germline V gene data show CDR1 as SGDLS and CDR2 as YYNGEE. The CDR3 length is 10 residues. The CDR3 region is CASSKETGPF. The CDR3 DNA sequence: TGTGCCAGCAGCAAAGAGACAGGGCCGTTT.

As to this clonotype: Sequence at one end of the junction differs from germline and may be a read error. V usage is TRBV2 and J usage is TRBJ1-6, with a possible D match to TRBD1 (5 bases). The CDR3 is 15 amino acids. Germline assignment: CDR1 SNHLY and CDR2 FYNNEI. In nucleotides, the CDR3 is TGTGCCAGCAGCGAAGGAGGGGCACAGCGATCCCCCCTCCACTTT. Translating it yields CASSEGGAQRSPLHF.

As to this clonotype: This CDR3 is missing its conserved last phenylalanine or tryptophan, likely due to a read error. Because the CDR3's place on the DNA is in doubt, the DNA is left out and the CDR3 is given as listed by TCRdb. This rearrangement joins TRBV7-9 to TRBJ2-3; the D call of TRBD2 is as the table states it, not checked on the DNA. The CDR3 numbers 13 amino acids, ends counted. Germline CDR1 and CDR2: SEHNR and FQNEAQ (reference sequence). The CDR3 sequence: CASSFEGSEAKDL.

The chain carries TRBV7-8 and TRBJ2-7; 7 bases map to TRBD1. This CDR3 comprises 14 residues. Trimming cost V 5 bases and J 3 bases; bases outside gene matches: 7. Germline V gene data show CDR1 as SGHVS and CDR2 as FQNEAQ. The DNA for the CDR3 is TGTGCCAGCAGCCTTGGGACAGTTAACTACGAGCAGTACTTC. Translated: CASSLGTVNYEQYF.

The count of this clonotype is one. At one of its ends the junction is not consistent with the germline gene, which may arise from a read error. The J gene is TRBJ1-1, the V gene TRBV7-8, with 7 bases aligning to TRBD1. The CDR3 runs to 15 residues. CDR1 and CDR2 from the germline V gene are SGHVS and FQNEAQ. In DNA form, the CDR3 reads TGTGCCAGCAGCTTTGATCTAGCAGGGACAGCCCAAGCCTTCTTT. Its protein product is CASSFDLAGTAQAFF.

This clonotype showed up many times. The V gene is TRBV2, the J gene TRBJ2-1, with D possibly being TRBD1 (6 bases). Germline CDR1 and CDR2: SNHLY and FYNNEI. V gave up 8 bases and J gave up 2 bases, with 16 bases separating them. This CDR3 is 15 amino acids long. The CDR3 reads CASSRTVSAYNEQFF. The CDR3, as DNA: TGTGCCAGCTCCCGGACAGTTTCGGCCTACAATGAGCAGTTCTTC.

This rearrangement joins TRBV7-3 to TRBJ2-7; D gene ambiguous. CDR1 and CDR2 from the germline V gene are SGHTA and FQGTGA. The CDR3 covers 13 residues. Trimming removed 5 bases at V and 10 bases at J, with 18 bases between. CDR3: CASSSRTDGVQYV. The CDR3 DNA is TGTGCCAGCAGCAGCCGGACCGACGGCGTTCAGTACGTC.

The chain uses TRBV11-1 and TRBJ2-1, with TRBD2 matching over 12 bases. V shed 5 bases and J 9 bases; nucleotides not matched to a gene: 11. The CDR3 runs 16 residues. CDR1 is SGHAT and CDR2 is FQDESV in the germline V gene (reference sequence). For the CDR3, the DNA is TGTGCCAGCAGCCCTCAGGCTAGCGGGAGGGCCAGTGAGCAGTTCTTC. Translating it yields CASSPQASGRASEQFF. Drawing the rest from reference TRBV11-1 and TRBJ2-1, the complete variable domain is EAEVAQSPRYKITEKSQAVAFWCDPISGHATLYWYRQILGQGPELLVQFQDESVVDDSQLPKDRFSAERLKGVDSTLKIQPAELGDSAMYLCASSPQASGRASEQFFGPGTRLTVL.

As for this clonotype: A junction end diverges from the germline sequence, so it may reflect a read error. V usage is TRBV7-9 and J usage is TRBJ2-5, with D perhaps TRBD1 (6 bases). The germline V gene encodes CDR1 SEHNR and CDR2 FQNEAQ (reference sequence). The CDR3 loop spans 15 amino acids. CDR3 sequence reads: CASSIAHTGKEAQYF. CDR3 bases: TGTGCCAGCAGCATAGCTCATACAGGGAAAGAGGCCCAGTACTTC.

The rearrangement uses TRBV7-9 and TRBJ2-5; D is possibly TRBD1 (5 bases). Looked up from germline, CDR1 is SEHNR and CDR2 is FQNEAQ (reference sequence). This CDR3 region has 15 residues. Trimming stripped 5 bases from V and 14 bases from J, with 27 bases between. This CDR3 is CASSGQGKVGSAKYF. As DNA, the CDR3 is TGTGCCAGCAGCGGGCAGGGCAAAGTTGGTTCGGCCAAATACTTC.

Worth noting for this clonotype: An end of the junction does not agree with germline; a read error may underlie this. J is TRBJ2-3 and V is TRBV7-8, with D unresolved. This CDR3 spans 14 amino acids. Germline lookup yields CDR1 SGHVS and CDR2 FQNEAQ. The CDR3 spells CASSLAGSTWTQYF. As DNA, the CDR3 is TGTGCCAGCAGCTTAGCGGGCAGTACGTGGACGCAGTACTTT. Using reference TRBV7-8 and TRBJ2-3 for the parts outside the CDR3, the full variable domain is GAGVSQSPRYKVAKRGQDVALRCDPISGHVSLFWYQQALGQGPEFLTYFQNEAQLDKSGLPSDRFFAERPEGSVSTLKIQRTQQEDSAVYLCASSLAGSTWTQYFGPGTRLTVL.

This clonotype was picked up one time. J is TRBJ1-1 and V is TRBV20-1; D is ambiguous. Deletions cut 3 bases from V and 8 bases from J, with 16 bases between. The V gene's germline CDR1 is DFQATT and CDR2 SNEGSKA (reference sequence). The CDR3 has 13 residues. CDR3 in amino acids: CSASSPLATEAFF. In nucleotides, the CDR3 is TGCAGTGCTAGTTCACCCTTAGCCACAGAAGCTTTCTTT.

V is TRBV7-2 and J is TRBJ2-7; perhaps TRBD1 as D (5 bases). The CDR3 loop spans 18 amino acids. Germline lookup yields CDR1 SGHTA and CDR2 FQGNSA. Trimming took 3 bases from V and 1 from J, leaving 22 bases between them. The DNA of the CDR3 is TGTGCCAGCAGCTTTCATGCAGAAGAGACAGCGCTTTCCTACGAGCAGTACGTC. Residues: CASSFHAEETALSYEQYV.

Details on this clonotype: Without the conserved terminal phenylalanine or tryptophan, this CDR3 likely stems from a read error. It is unclear where the CDR3 begins or ends on the DNA, so no DNA is shown, and the CDR3 is as TCRdb lists it. The V and J genes are TRBV7-9 and TRBJ2-3. Per germline, CDR1 SEHNR and CDR2 FQNEAQ (reference sequence). The CDR3 extends over 13 residues, inclusive of both ends. CDR3 loop: CASSFTSANRRYL.

V usage is TRBV7-6 and J usage is TRBJ2-1; D remains ambiguous. Germline V CDR1 and CDR2: SGHVS, FNYEAQ. The V gene lost 0 bases and the J gene lost 11 bases, with 20 bases spanning the gap. The CDR3 contains 16 residues. The CDR3 bases are TGTGCCAGCAGCTTAGCCCACGGCACAAAGAGCGCCCAGCAGTTCTTC. Residues: CASSLAHGTKSAQQFF.

About this clonotype: Its ends do not fully match the called genes, so a read error is possible. The chain joins TRBV11-3 to TRBJ1-6; D unclear. Germline loops: CDR1 SGHNT, CDR2 YENEEA. This CDR3 has 14 residues. The CDR3 DNA sequence: TGTGCCAGCAGCTTAGATCTCACTGATAACACCCTCCCCTTT. This translates into CASSLDLTDNTLPF.

This chain joins TRBV5-8 and TRBJ1-1; D unresolved. The CDR3 is made up of 15 amino acids. Germline V CDR1 and CDR2: SGHTS, YDEGEE. Trimming took off 2 bases at V and 1 base at J, with 12 bases between the two ends. The CDR3 loop reads CASSLNRAGNTEAFF. The DNA of the CDR3 is TGTGCCAGCAGCTTAAATCGCGCAGGGAACACTGAAGCTTTCTTT. Complete variable domain (other parts from reference TRBV5-8 and TRBJ1-1): EAGVTQSPTHLIKTRGQQATLRCSPISGHTSVYWYQQALGLGLQFLLWYDEGEERNRGNFPPRFSGRQFPNYSSELNVNALELEDSALYLCASSLNRAGNTEAFFGQGTRLTVV.

This clonotype was detected a few times. The chain uses TRBV19 and TRBJ2-1; 10 bases map to TRBD2. The germline CDR1 and CDR2 sequences are LNHDA and SQIVND (reference sequence). The CDR3 loop spans 15 amino acids. V gave up 2 bases and J gave up 6 bases; unmatched junction bases: 4. Written as DNA, the CDR3 is TGTGCCAGTAGTATAACTAGCGGGGCGAGCAATGAGCAGTTCTTC. Its translation: CASSITSGASNEQFF.

This clonotype was detected a few times. DNA of the CDR3: TGTGGTGGCAGCTTAGCCGGGGGTACAGATACGCAGTATTTT. Its translation is CGGSLAGGTDTQYF. This chain uses TRBV7-8 with TRBJ2-3, with D maybe TRBD2 (6 bases). CDR3 length equals 14 residues. Germline V gene sequence: CDR1 SGHVS, CDR2 FQNEAQ.